The 30 T cell receptor beta chains in this list originate from one sample, sequenced in a study of shared clonotypes between healthy human individuals. Produced via immunoSEQ multiplex PCR; TCRdb's table is partial and in-frame only. The sample records around 560,000 clones, approximately 95% being singletons. CD45RO negativity and positive selection for CCR7 defined naive CD8 cells, a population that excluded terminally differentiated effector memory CD45RA+ cells. Sequencing was carried out using naive CD8+ T cells sorted from blood. Receptors were obtained from a woman aged 30 to 39 in good health.

Remarks on this clone: Other DNA sequences in this sample translate to the same CDR3. The chain carries TRBV28 and TRBJ2-7; 8 bases are a match to TRBD2. The CDR3 is 15 amino acids. CDR1 and CDR2 (germline): MDHEN, SYDVKM. Trimming removed 7 bases from V and 2 bases from J; junction bases left unmatched: 10. In DNA form, the CDR3 reads TGTGCCAGCACCCAGGCGGGAGGAGGGACCTACGAGCAGTACTTC. Encoded protein: CASTQAGGGTYEQYF.

This chain uses TRBV2 with TRBJ2-7; TRBD2 matches at 12 bases. The germline gives CDR1 SNHLY, CDR2 FYNNEI. V shed 7 bases and J 2 bases; nucleotides not matched to a gene: 6. The CDR3 consists of 15 residues. CDR3 nucleotide sequence: TGTGCCAGCATTCTAGCGGGAGGGCCCGCCTACGAGCAGTACTTC. Residues: CASILAGGPAYEQYF.

The sample holds one count of this clone. This sequence joins TRBV6-5 and TRBJ2-2, with no clear D. The V gene lost 0 bases and the J gene lost 5 bases, with 4 bases spanning the gap. This CDR3 has 13 residues. In germline, CDR1 is MNHEY, CDR2 SVGAGI. The CDR3: CASSYSITGELFF. The DNA for the CDR3 is TGTGCCAGCAGTTACTCTATTACCGGGGAGCTGTTTTTT.

This rearrangement joins TRBV28 to TRBJ2-7; D might be TRBD1 or TRBD2, each matching 5 bases. V lost 6 bases and J 2 bases, leaving 14 bases between the germline ends. The germline V gene encodes CDR1 MDHEN and CDR2 SYDVKM. There are 14 residues in the CDR3. The CDR3 region is CASRHRDHPYEQYF. The CDR3, as DNA: TGTGCCAGCAGGCACCGGGACCATCCCTACGAGCAGTACTTC.

The rearrangement joins TRBV28 to TRBJ2-5; D remains unclear. The J call may be in error: the DNA end matches TRBJ2-7 better. Germline lookup yields CDR1 MDHEN and CDR2 SYDVKM. This CDR3 has 11 residues. The CDR3 nucleotides are TGTGCCAGCAGTTTAAGTGACGAGCAGTACTTC. Protein: CASSLSDEQYF.

J is TRBJ2-7 and V is TRBV6-5, with 7 bases matching TRBD2. The CDR3 extends over 11 amino acids. Losses at the gene ends were 10 bases for V and 5 bases for J; bases not matched to a gene: 5. The germline CDR1 and CDR2 sequences are MNHEY and SVGAGI. For the CDR3, the DNA is TGTGCCACCGCAGCGGGAAACGAGCAGTACTTC. The encoded protein is CATAAGNEQYF.

This chain links TRBV28 with TRBJ1-4, with D unresolved. This CDR3 contains 17 residues. Trimming removed 6 bases at V and 0 bases at J, with 17 bases between. Germline CDR1 reads MDHEN; CDR2 reads SYDVKM. The CDR3 DNA is TGTGCCAGCAGCCGATGGGCCTTCGAGGCAACTAATGAAAAACTGTTTTTT. This codes for CASSRWAFEATNEKLFF. Complete variable domain (other parts from reference TRBV28 and TRBJ1-4): DVKVTQSSRYLVKRTGEKVFLECVQDMDHENMFWYRQDPGLGLRLIYFSYDVKMKEKGDIPEGYSVSREKKERFSLILESASTNQTSMYLCASSRWAFEATNEKLFFGSGTQLSVL.

On this clone: Other DNA sequences in this specimen translate into the identical CDR3. The rearrangement joins TRBV27 to TRBJ1-5; the match to TRBD1 covers 11 bases. The CDR3 runs 15 residues. Losses at the gene ends were 5 bases for V and 7 bases for J; bases not matched to a gene: 7. Germline V gene sequence: CDR1 MNHEY, CDR2 SMNVEV (reference sequence). The CDR3 nucleotides read TGTGCCAGCAGTCCGGGGACAGGGGGAAGGCAGCCCCAGCATTTT. It specifies CASSPGTGGRQPQHF.

V gene TRBV6-5 combines with J gene TRBJ2-7; D gene uncertain. The CDR3 contains 13 residues. V dropped 4 bases and J dropped 7 bases, with 14 bases sitting between them. The germline V gene has CDR1 MNHEY and CDR2 SVGAGI. This CDR3 is CASSLLGPREQYF. For the CDR3, the DNA is TGTGCCAGCAGTTTACTGGGTCCTAGGGAGCAGTACTTC.

The V gene is TRBV28, the J gene TRBJ2-2; D is possibly TRBD1 or TRBD2 (5 bases each). Between the trimmed V and J ends, which lost 5 bases and 3 bases, there was a span of 16 bases. The CDR3 has 16 residues. CDR1 is MDHEN and CDR2 is SYDVKM in the germline V gene. The CDR3 nucleotides read TGTGCCAGCAGTCCCGGGACGTTGAAAGACACCGGGGAGCTGTTTTTT. Translation gives CASSPGTLKDTGELFF.

This clone was picked up one time. This chain links TRBV19 with TRBJ2-5; possible D gene TRBD1, 5 bases. Trimming shortened V by 6 bases and J by 5 bases, and 13 bases separated the two germline ends. In germline, CDR1 is LNHDA, CDR2 SQIVND (reference sequence). The CDR3 is made up of 13 amino acids. The CDR3: CASSPQGWETQYF. CDR3 bases: TGTGCCAGTAGCCCTCAGGGTTGGGAGACCCAGTACTTC.

This clone was found a few times. The chain joins TRBV6-6 to TRBJ1-1, with TRBD1 as a possible D gene (5 bases). Germline V gene sequence: CDR1 MNHNY, CDR2 SVGAGI (reference sequence). The CDR3 loop spans 13 amino acids. Trimming shortened V by 1 base and J by 4 bases, and 7 bases separated the two germline ends. CDR3 in DNA: TGTGCCAGCAGTTACTGGGGGGGCACTGAAGCTTTCTTT. Its translation: CASSYWGGTEAFF.

The chain recombines TRBV2 with TRBJ1-1; D uncertain. Germline V gene lookup returns CDR1 SNHLY and CDR2 FYNNEI. The CDR3 is 15 residues long. The V gene lost 1 base and the J gene lost 4 bases, with 13 bases spanning the gap. In DNA, the CDR3 is TGTGCCAGCAGTGAAGGAGGGCAGATAATCACTGAAGCTTTCTTT. It codes for CASSEGGQIITEAFF.

The chain links TRBV27 to TRBJ2-5, with 9 bases lining up with TRBD1. CDR3 length: 16 residues. Germline CDR1 is MNHEY and CDR2 is SMNVEV (reference sequence). V was pared by 2 bases and J by 2 bases, with 6 bases of the junction left unmatched. The CDR3 sequence is CASSLSRGTGQETQYF. The CDR3 region has the DNA TGTGCCAGCAGTTTAAGTAGGGGGACAGGGCAAGAGACCCAGTACTTC.

The rearrangement uses TRBV19 and TRBJ1-1; possible D gene TRBD1, 6 bases. This CDR3 contains 12 residues. V was trimmed by 8 bases and J by 8 bases, leaving 15 bases between them. Germline assignment: CDR1 LNHDA and CDR2 SQIVND (reference sequence). This CDR3 is CASEGQGYEAFF. The CDR3 nucleotides read TGTGCCAGTGAAGGCCAGGGGTACGAAGCTTTCTTT.

The DNA of the CDR3 is TGTGCCAGCAGTGGGGGAGTCGAGCAGTACTTC. It specifies CASSGGVEQYF. The chain is built from TRBV7-6 and TRBJ2-7; perhaps D is TRBD1 or TRBD2 (5 bases each). This CDR3 has 11 amino acids. Germline CDR1 SGHVS, CDR2 FNYEAQ. V was pared by 6 bases and J by 6 bases, with 9 bases between.

The chain combines TRBV4-1 with TRBJ1-2; D is ambiguous. V lost 2 bases and J 0 bases, leaving 10 bases between the germline ends. This CDR3 has 15 residues. Germline V CDR1 and CDR2: MGHRA, YSYEKL. The CDR3 region has the DNA TGCGCCAGCAGCCAAACCCCTACATCTAACTATGGCTACACCTTC. Translation gives CASSQTPTSNYGYTF.

The chain uses TRBV11-2 and TRBJ1-1; tentative D call: TRBD1 (5 bases). This CDR3 spans 14 amino acids. Germline CDR1 is SGHAT and CDR2 is FQNNGV. The ends were cut back, 5 bases at V and 1 base at J, with 11 bases in the middle. CDR3: CASSPGAGNTEAFF. CDR3 in DNA: TGTGCCAGCAGCCCCGGGGCAGGGAACACTGAAGCTTTCTTT. Filled out from reference TRBV11-2 and TRBJ1-1, the complete variable domain reads EAGVAQSPRYKIIEKRQSVAFWCNPISGHATLYWYQQILGQGPKLLIQFQNNGVVDDSQLPKDRFSAERLKGVDSTLKIQPAKLEDSAVYLCASSPGAGNTEAFFGQGTRLTVV.

This chain links TRBV5-6 with TRBJ2-7, with D maybe TRBD2 (6 bases). Germline CDR1 is SGHDT and CDR2 is YYEEEE. Trimming cost V 4 bases and J 4 bases, with 15 bases left between them. This CDR3 comprises 14 residues. This CDR3 is CASSPGLGGYEQYF. The CDR3 coding sequence is TGTGCCAGCAGCCCGGGTCTGGGGGGTTACGAGCAGTACTTC. Supplemented by reference TRBV5-6 and TRBJ2-7, the full variable domain reads DAGVTQSPTHLIKTRGQQVTLRCSPKSGHDTVSWYQQALGQGPQFIFQYYEEEERQRGNFPDRFSGHQFPNYSSELNVNALLLGDSALYLCASSPGLGGYEQYFGPGTRLTVT.

This rearrangement joins TRBV5-5 to TRBJ2-7, with TRBD2 matching over 11 bases. V trimming: 3 bases; J trimming: 0 bases; junction bases outside the gene matches: 8. The germline V gene encodes CDR1 SGHKS and CDR2 YYEKEE (reference sequence). The CDR3 is made up of 17 amino acids. The CDR3 loop reads CASSSTSGSVVSYEQYF. For the CDR3, the DNA is TGTGCCAGCAGCTCTACTAGCGGGAGTGTAGTCTCCTACGAGCAGTACTTC.

The genes are TRBV4-1 and TRBJ2-7; D is uncertain. Germline-derived CDR1 and CDR2 are MGHRA and YSYEKL. The CDR3 is 16 residues long. Between the trimmed V and J ends, which lost 0 bases and 2 bases, there was a span of 14 bases. The chain's CDR3 is CASSQDFDGSTYEQYF. The CDR3 coding sequence is TGCGCCAGCAGCCAAGACTTTGACGGCAGCACCTACGAGCAGTACTTC.

V is TRBV7-6 and J is TRBJ2-5; the D is unclear. Germline CDR1 and CDR2: SGHVS and FNYEAQ. V was shortened by 1 base and J by 3 bases, with 15 bases between the two germline ends. This CDR3 contains 16 residues. The CDR3 region has the DNA TGTGCCAGCAGCTTAGGAAGCCCCAGCTTAAAAGAGACCCAGTACTTC. The encoded protein is CASSLGSPSLKETQYF.

The gene calls are TRBV19 and TRBJ1-5; weak D call: TRBD1 (5 bases). Between the trimmed V and J ends, which lost 1 base and 1 base, there was a span of 11 bases. CDR3 length equals 16 residues. Germline assignment: CDR1 LNHDA and CDR2 SQIVND (reference sequence). The CDR3 spells CASSIVGGSSNQPQHF. Written as DNA, the CDR3 is TGTGCCAGTAGTATAGTTGGGGGGTCGAGCAATCAGCCCCAGCATTTT.

The rearrangement uses TRBV11-3 and TRBJ2-1, with D possibly being TRBD1 (5 bases). Germline CDR1 and CDR2: SGHNT and YENEEA. There are 13 residues in the CDR3. V was shortened by 5 bases and J by 6 bases, with 11 bases between the two germline ends. The CDR3 sequence is CASSPPDSNEQFF. The CDR3 nucleotides read TGTGCCAGCAGCCCTCCAGACAGCAATGAGCAGTTCTTC.

This clone was observed a handful of times. The chain has TRBV30 and TRBJ1-1, with a tentative D call TRBD1 (6 bases). Germline CDR1 reads GTSNPN; CDR2 reads SVGIG (reference sequence). The V end lost 2 bases, the J end lost 5 bases, and 18 bases lay between the germline ends. This CDR3 spans 15 amino acids. The CDR3: CAWSLMTGLKTEAFF. The CDR3 nucleotides read TGTGCCTGGAGTTTGATGACAGGTCTCAAGACTGAAGCTTTCTTT.

With respect to this clone: The identical CDR3 is also encoded by other nucleotide sequences in the sample. This chain joins TRBV27 and TRBJ2-1; maybe TRBD2 (5 bases). V dropped 0 bases and J dropped 0 bases, with 9 bases sitting between them. The CDR3 has 16 amino acids. CDR1 is MNHEY and CDR2 is SMNVEV in the germline V gene (reference sequence). This CDR3 reads CASSLSAGSSYNEQFF. CDR3 in DNA: TGTGCCAGCAGTTTATCCGCGGGTAGCTCCTACAATGAGCAGTTCTTC.

The V call is TRBV29-1, the J call TRBJ2-7; D is uncertain. V was shortened by 7 bases and J by 0 bases, with 13 bases between the two germline ends. The germline gives CDR1 SQVTM, CDR2 ANQGSEA. The CDR3 consists of 13 residues. The DNA for the CDR3 is TGCAGCGCAAAGATGGGCGACTCCTACGAGCAGTACTTC. Its protein product is CSAKMGDSYEQYF.

The J gene is TRBJ2-7, the V gene TRBV7-6; D gene ambiguous. In germline, CDR1 is SGHVS, CDR2 FNYEAQ. V gave up 1 base and J gave up 3 bases, with 16 bases separating them. This CDR3 is 16 amino acids long. CDR3 in DNA: TGTGCCAGCAGCTTAGAATCGAGTCGCCTAGACTACGAGCAGTACTTC. This translates into CASSLESSRLDYEQYF.

The chain employs TRBV27 and TRBJ1-1; TRBD1 might be the D (6 bases). V was clipped by 4 bases and J by 0 bases, with 21 bases between them. The CDR3 runs to 18 residues. In germline, CDR1 is MNHEY, CDR2 SMNVEV (reference sequence). The CDR3 DNA is TGTGCCAGCAGTTCGACAGGCGGTCTGATTCTGATGAACACTGAAGCTTTCTTT. Protein: CASSSTGGLILMNTEAFF.

A single count supports this clone. The chain carries TRBV5-6 and TRBJ1-4; 8 bases are shared with TRBD1. The length of the CDR3 is 15 residues. The V gene's germline CDR1 is SGHDT and CDR2 YYEEEE. The junction had 4 bases not matched to a gene; V was cut back by 0 bases and J by 6 bases. The CDR3 sequence: CASSLGQGAYEKLFF. The CDR3 bases are TGTGCCAGCAGCTTGGGTCAGGGGGCGTATGAAAAACTGTTTTTT. The full variable domain, with the rest looked up from reference TRBV5-6 and TRBJ1-4, is DAGVTQSPTHLIKTRGQQVTLRCSPKSGHDTVSWYQQALGQGPQFIFQYYEEEERQRGNFPDRFSGHQFPNYSSELNVNALLLGDSALYLCASSLGQGAYEKLFFGSGTQLSVL.